This entry lists 20 T cell receptor beta chains sequenced from one sample in a study of blood T cell repertoires in COVID-19. Data came from immunoSEQ multiplex PCR; TCRdb stores just in-frame clones and leaves some out. This table has 210,000 or so clones, around 86% appearing once. The sequencing input was PBMCs or T cells enriched from blood (not recorded which). All receptors derive from a woman in her 50s with acute COVID-19.

The chain employs TRBV7-9 and TRBJ2-1; D gene unclear. V was trimmed by 3 bases and J by 5 bases, leaving 11 bases between them. The CDR3 totals 14 residues. CDR1 SEHNR and CDR2 FQNEAQ come from the germline V gene (reference sequence). CDR3 amino acids: CASSFSQPNNEQFF. The CDR3, as DNA: TGTGCCAGCAGCTTTAGCCAGCCAAACAATGAGCAGTTCTTC.

This clone was counted only a few times. The chain couples TRBV2 to TRBJ1-1; D not certain. The V gene lost 3 bases and the J gene lost 2 bases, with 10 bases spanning the gap. The germline CDR1 and CDR2 sequences are SNHLY and FYNNEI. The CDR3 is made up of 14 amino acids. As DNA, the CDR3 is TGTGCCAGCAGTGAGACGGAGATAAACACTGAAGCTTTCTTT. It specifies CASSETEINTEAFF.

The V gene is TRBV24-1, the J gene TRBJ2-7, with TRBD1 matching 9 bases. Germline values: CDR1 KGHDR, CDR2 SFDVKD. V lost 9 bases, J lost 3 bases, and 8 bases stayed unmatched. The CDR3 totals 14 residues. CDR3 sequence reads: CATLPKTGGYEQYF. CDR3 in DNA: TGTGCCACCCTTCCCAAGACAGGGGGCTACGAGCAGTACTTC.

The V call is TRBV18, the J call TRBJ2-7; tentative D call: TRBD2 (5 bases). The germline V gene encodes CDR1 KGHSH and CDR2 LQKENI. Trimming cost V 2 bases and J 4 bases, with 15 bases left between them. This CDR3 spans 15 amino acids. The CDR3 DNA sequence: TGTGCCAGCTCACCAGATTCCGGGAAACTGTACGAGCAGTACTTC. Protein product: CASSPDSGKLYEQYF. The full variable domain, in which reference TRBV18 and TRBJ2-7 provide the parts outside the CDR3, is NAGVMQNPRHLVRRRGQEARLRCSPMKGHSHVYWYRQLPEEGLKFMVYLQKENIIDESGMPKERFSAEFPKEGPSILRIQQVVRGDSAAYFCASSPDSGKLYEQYFGPGTRLTVT.

This clone was counted between two and nine times. The V call is TRBV11-2, the J call TRBJ2-5; D not certain. The V gene's germline CDR1 is SGHAT and CDR2 FQNNGV. The CDR3 is 12 amino acids. V was pared by 5 bases and J by 8 bases, with 12 bases between. CDR3 protein: CASSPSAVTQYF. The CDR3 coding sequence is TGTGCCAGCAGCCCGTCGGCGGTTACCCAGTACTTC.

The chain carries TRBV7-9 and TRBJ1-2, with a possible D match to TRBD1 (5 bases). This CDR3 region has 14 residues. CDR1 is SEHNR, CDR2 FQNEAQ, per germline (reference sequence). With 5 bases removed from V and 4 bases from J, the gap between germline ends came to 14 bases. The CDR3 nucleotides read TGTGCCAGCAGCCGAGCCGGGGGGAGCTATGGCTACACCTTC. The encoded protein is CASSRAGGSYGYTF.

The chain uses TRBV7-2 and TRBJ1-1; D is unclear. The germline V gene encodes CDR1 SGHTA and CDR2 FQGNSA. The CDR3 has 14 amino acids. Trimming took off 5 bases at V and 4 bases at J, with 14 bases between the two ends. The CDR3 nucleotides are TGTGCCAGCAGCCTATGGACCCGGGGCACTGAAGCTTTCTTT. Its protein is CASSLWTRGTEAFF.

The V call is TRBV7-3, the J call TRBJ2-5; 8 bases map to TRBD2. The CDR3 runs 15 residues. With 5 bases clipped from V and 4 bases from J, the junction kept 9 bases outside the gene matches. Germline-derived CDR1 and CDR2 are SGHTA and FQGTGA. CDR3 region: CASSPGGARGETQYF. The CDR3 nucleotides read TGTGCCAGCAGCCCCGGGGGGGCGCGGGGAGAGACCCAGTACTTC. The variable domain in full, with the rest retrieved from reference TRBV7-3 and TRBJ2-5, is GAGVSQTPSNKVTEKGKYVELRCDPISGHTALYWYRQSLGQGPEFLIYFQGTGAADDSGLPNDRFFAVRPEGSVSTLKIQRTERGDSAVYLCASSPGGARGETQYFGPGTRLLVL.

The rearrangement links TRBV25-1 to TRBJ1-3; 7 bases fit TRBD1. In germline, CDR1 is MGHDK, CDR2 SYGVNS. The ends lost 3 bases at V and 0 bases at J; junction bases unmatched: 2. The CDR3 covers 15 residues. The CDR3 loop is CASSDGTASGNTIYF. The CDR3 nucleotides read TGTGCCAGCAGTGACGGGACAGCCTCTGGAAACACCATATATTTT. Based on the CDR3 plus reference TRBV25-1 and TRBJ1-3, the full variable domain is EADIYQTPRYLVIGTGKKITLECSQTMGHDKMYWYQQDPGMELHLIHYSYGVNSTEKGDLSSESTVSRIRTEHFPLTLESARPSHTSQYLCASSDGTASGNTIYFGEGSWLTVV.

This chain joins TRBV13 and TRBJ2-7; 8 bases are a match to TRBD1. Germline V CDR1 and CDR2: PRHDT, FYEKMQ (reference sequence). CDR3 length: 14 amino acids. V dropped 3 bases and J dropped 7; count of bases not matched to a gene: 8. CDR3 bases: TGTGCCAGCAGCTTTGCCCAGGGGGCTCGTGAGCAGTACTTC. Encoded protein: CASSFAQGAREQYF. The whole variable domain, remainder taken from reference TRBV13 and TRBJ2-7, is AAGVIQSPRHLIKEKRETATLKCYPIPRHDTVYWYQQGPGQDPQFLISFYEKMQSDKGSIPDRFSAQQFSDYHSELNMSSLELGDSALYFCASSFAQGAREQYFGPGTRLTVT.

V usage is TRBV6-5 and J usage is TRBJ2-2; no clear D. This CDR3 region has 14 residues. CDR1 and CDR2 (germline): MNHEY, SVGAGI. V was pared by 5 bases and J by 1 base, with 8 bases between. The CDR3 DNA sequence: TGTGCCAGCAGTCCCCGACAGAACACCGGGGAGCTGTTTTTT. Translating gives CASSPRQNTGELFF.

The chain employs TRBV7-9 and TRBJ2-3; D remains ambiguous. Germline V gene lookup returns CDR1 SEHNR and CDR2 FQNEAQ (reference sequence). The CDR3 contains 14 residues. V was clipped by 5 bases and J by 6 bases, with 15 bases between them. The CDR3 is CASSPPQNWDTQYF. The CDR3 coding sequence is TGTGCCAGCAGCCCACCTCAGAATTGGGATACGCAGTATTTT. The whole variable domain, filled in from reference TRBV7-9 and TRBJ2-3, reads DTGVSQNPRHKITKRGQNVTFRCDPISEHNRLYWYRQTLGQGPEFLTYFQNEAQLEKSRLLSDRFSAERPKGSFSTLEIQRTEQGDSAMYLCASSPPQNWDTQYFGPGTRLTVL.

V is TRBV18 and J is TRBJ2-3; no firm D call. Deletions cut 2 bases from V and 8 bases from J, with 8 bases between. This CDR3 has 12 residues. Per the germline V gene, CDR1 is KGHSH and CDR2 is LQKENI. CDR3 in amino acids: CASSPVPGTQYF. DNA for the CDR3: TGTGCCAGCTCACCAGTCCCGGGTACGCAGTATTTT. The full variable domain, completed using reference TRBV18 and TRBJ2-3, is NAGVMQNPRHLVRRRGQEARLRCSPMKGHSHVYWYRQLPEEGLKFMVYLQKENIIDESGMPKERFSAEFPKEGPSILRIQQVVRGDSAAYFCASSPVPGTQYFGPGTRLTVL.

This sequence joins TRBV28 and TRBJ1-1; 7 bases agree with TRBD1. The CDR3 contains 15 residues. The ends lost 4 bases at V and 3 bases at J; junction bases unmatched: 8. Germline V gives CDR1 MDHEN, CDR2 SYDVKM. The CDR3 DNA follows: TGTGCCAGCAGTTCGGTGGGACAGCGACACACTGAAGCTTTCTTT. Protein product: CASSSVGQRHTEAFF. The full variable domain, completed using reference TRBV28 and TRBJ1-1, is DVKVTQSSRYLVKRTGEKVFLECVQDMDHENMFWYRQDPGLGLRLIYFSYDVKMKEKGDIPEGYSVSREKKERFSLILESASTNQTSMYLCASSSVGQRHTEAFFGQGTRLTVV.

This clone was recorded only once. The V call is TRBV27, the J call TRBJ1-1; a possible D gene is TRBD1 (6 bases). Trimming took 5 bases from V and 0 from J, leaving 10 bases between them. This CDR3 is 14 amino acids long. Looked up from germline, CDR1 is MNHEY and CDR2 is SMNVEV (reference sequence). The CDR3 DNA follows: TGTGCCAGCAGTAGAGGGGGGGTGAACACTGAAGCTTTCTTT. Protein: CASSRGGVNTEAFF.

The genes are TRBV5-1 and TRBJ2-3; no definite D call. The germline V gene has CDR1 SGHRS and CDR2 YFSETQ. There are 13 residues in the CDR3. V shed 4 bases and J shed 2 bases, with 8 bases lying between them. The CDR3 bases are TGCGCCAGCAGCATGGATAACACAGATACGCAGTATTTT. It specifies CASSMDNTDTQYF. Using reference TRBV5-1 and TRBJ2-3 for the parts outside the CDR3, the full variable domain is KAGVTQTPRYLIKTRGQQVTLSCSPISGHRSVSWYQQTPGQGLQFLFEYFSETQRNKGNFPGRFSGRQFSNSRSEMNVSTLELGDSALYLCASSMDNTDTQYFGPGTRLTVL.

The rearrangement links TRBV28 to TRBJ1-1; D remains ambiguous. This CDR3 has 13 residues. The V end lost 7 bases, the J end lost 1 base, and 10 bases lay between the germline ends. Germline V gives CDR1 MDHEN, CDR2 SYDVKM. The CDR3 region is CASNPPGNTEAFF. The CDR3 bases are TGTGCCAGCAACCCTCCGGGGAACACTGAAGCTTTCTTT.

This chain uses TRBV25-1 with TRBJ2-7, with a weak D call TRBD2 (6 bases). The germline V gene has CDR1 MGHDK and CDR2 SYGVNS. This CDR3 region has 16 residues. V gave up 5 bases and J gave up 9 bases, with 26 bases separating them. This CDR3 reads CASSLDLSGATPGQYF. CDR3 bases: TGTGCCAGCAGTCTAGATTTGTCGGGAGCCACCCCCGGGCAGTACTTC.

This clone was observed a few times. This chain joins TRBV7-9 and TRBJ2-7; possible D gene TRBD1, 5 bases. Germline CDR1 SEHNR, CDR2 FQNEAQ (reference sequence). CDR3 length: 14 residues. The ends were cut back, 2 bases at V and 5 bases at J, with 13 bases in the middle. The CDR3 is CASSLIGAMNEQYF. CDR3 nucleotide sequence: TGTGCCAGCAGCTTAATAGGGGCGATGAACGAGCAGTACTTC.

This clone was picked up a small number of times. The chain couples TRBV7-2 to TRBJ1-1, with 8 bases that match TRBD1. The CDR3 has 15 amino acids. CDR1 is SGHTA and CDR2 is FQGNSA in the germline V gene. The V and J ends lost 1 base and 1 base, in that order; junction bases with no gene match: 2. CDR3 sequence (DNA): TGTGCCAGCAGCTTAGTTGGACAGGGGAACACTGAAGCTTTCTTT. The encoded protein is CASSLVGQGNTEAFF.